This T cell receptor beta chain comes out of a study of T cells in pancreatic ductal adenocarcinoma. The selected patients with pancreatic ductal adenocarcinoma had surgery but no neoadjuvant therapy. Points on this clone: What it binds is not known.

The CDR3 has 10 residues. Germline V gives CDR1 MDHEN, CDR2 SYDVKM. Trimming removed 10 bases from V and 6 bases from J, with 8 bases in between. Study-wide results and limits: This surgical cohort overrepresents the minority presenting with early-stage disease.

Clones were sequenced by immunoSEQ multiplex PCR, and TCRdb holds only the in-frame ones, with some missing. The sample lists approximately 13,000 clones, 86% occurring once. Sequencing used PBMCs. This chain connects TRBV28 to TRBJ2-3, with D unresolved. The clonotype originates from a human donor with pancreatic ductal adenocarcinoma. The CDR3 here is CATMMDTQYF. Here the CDR3 DNA reads TGTGCCACCATGATGGATACGCAGTATTTT.